This TCR beta chain was profiled in a study of OX40 agonist ivuxolimab in advanced cancers. Study conclusions and caveats: Certain nonresponders additionally had low normalized T-cell clonal expansion.

As to this clone: Antigen specificity is unknown.

TCRdb's table, derived via immunoSEQ multiplex PCR, lists solely in-frame clones and lacks some. This sample carries 65,000 to 85,000 clones, 70% to 90% of them seen once, and the ten largest clones take approximately 2%. CDR1 is SGHNT and CDR2 is YYREEE in the germline V gene (reference sequence). The CDR3 loop spans 15 amino acids. The V segment lost 4 bases and the J segment 2 bases; nucleotides outside the gene matches: 8. The rearrangement links TRBV5-4 to TRBJ2-7; TRBD2 agrees at 8 bases. This clonotype was obtained from an adult with an advanced solid tumor such as melanoma, head and neck, liver or kidney cancer. The sample consisted of CD4+ or CD8+ T cells sorted from blood, taken in a trial of the OX40 agonist ivuxolimab. In DNA, the CDR3 is TGTGCCAGCAGCGCCGCGGGAGCGGGAGCCTACGAGCAGTACTTC. This encodes CASSAAGAGAYEQYF.